The present T cell receptor beta chain was sequenced within a study of shared clonotypes between healthy human individuals. The wider study: Sampling drew on donors who were two women and three men aged 18 to 49. Findings and limits, study-wide: Blood alone was sampled, and tissue repertoires likely differ.

Investigators divided CD4+ cells into CD45RA+ naive and CD45RA-negative memory subsets. Only in-frame clones appear in the TCRdb table, and some are missing; sequencing was by immunoSEQ multiplex PCR. The sample contains roughly 1,000,000 clones, roughly 74% of which appear only once. Germline assignment: CDR1 SGHVS and CDR2 FQNEAQ. This CDR3 contains 16 residues. Trimming removed 5 bases from V and 5 bases from J; junction bases left unmatched: 10. A note on this clone: The antigen is undetermined.

The material sequenced was memory CD4+ T cells from PBMCs. The sample's subset: CD45RA-negative fraction. The receptor was isolated from a man aged 18-30 years in good health. Some clones in this sample may be carry-over from other donors' samples. The chain couples TRBV7-8 to TRBJ2-2, with 8 bases aligning to TRBD1. The CDR3: CASSARQGSWTGELFF. The CDR3 bases are TGTGCCAGCAGCGCCCGACAGGGGAGTTGGACCGGGGAGCTGTTTTTT. Supplemented by reference TRBV7-8 and TRBJ2-2, the full variable domain reads GAGVSQSPRYKVAKRGQDVALRCDPISGHVSLFWYQQALGQGPEFLTYFQNEAQLDKSGLPSDRFFAERPEGSVSTLKIQRTQQEDSAVYLCASSARQGSWTGELFFGEGSRLTVL.